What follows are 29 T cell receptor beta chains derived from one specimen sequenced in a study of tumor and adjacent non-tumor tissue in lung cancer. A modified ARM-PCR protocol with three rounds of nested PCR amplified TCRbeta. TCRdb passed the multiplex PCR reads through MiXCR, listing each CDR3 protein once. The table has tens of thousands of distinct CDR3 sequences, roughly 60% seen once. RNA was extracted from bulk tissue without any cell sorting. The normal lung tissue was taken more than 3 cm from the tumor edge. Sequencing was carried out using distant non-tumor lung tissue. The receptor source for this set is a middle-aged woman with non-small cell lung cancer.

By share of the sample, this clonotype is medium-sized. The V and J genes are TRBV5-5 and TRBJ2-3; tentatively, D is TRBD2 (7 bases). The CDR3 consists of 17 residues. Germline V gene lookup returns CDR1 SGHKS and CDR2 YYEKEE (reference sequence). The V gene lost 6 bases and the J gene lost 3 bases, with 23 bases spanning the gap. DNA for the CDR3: TGTGCCAGCATCGCCTTAGGGGGGGGGGGCGCGACAGATACGCAGTATTTT. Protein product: CASIALGGGGATDTQYF.

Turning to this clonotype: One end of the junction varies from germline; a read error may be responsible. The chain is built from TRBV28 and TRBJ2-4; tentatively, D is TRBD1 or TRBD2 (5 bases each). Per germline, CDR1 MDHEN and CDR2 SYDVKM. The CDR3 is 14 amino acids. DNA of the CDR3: TGTGCCAGCAGTGTCGGGGACCCCAAAGACATTCAGTACTTC. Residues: CASSVGDPKDIQYF.

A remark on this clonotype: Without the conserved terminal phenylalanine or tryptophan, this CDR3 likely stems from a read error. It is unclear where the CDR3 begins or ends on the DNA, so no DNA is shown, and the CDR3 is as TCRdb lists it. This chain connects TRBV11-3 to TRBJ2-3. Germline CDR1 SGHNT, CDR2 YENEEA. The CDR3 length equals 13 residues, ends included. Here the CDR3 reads CASSLILADMQCS.

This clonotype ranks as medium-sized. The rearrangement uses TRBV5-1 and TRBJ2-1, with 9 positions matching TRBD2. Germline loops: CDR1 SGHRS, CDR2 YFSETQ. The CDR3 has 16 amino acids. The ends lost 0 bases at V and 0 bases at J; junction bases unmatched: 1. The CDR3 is CASSLEAGGSYNEQFF. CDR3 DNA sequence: TGCGCCAGCAGCTTGGAAGCGGGGGGCTCCTACAATGAGCAGTTCTTC.

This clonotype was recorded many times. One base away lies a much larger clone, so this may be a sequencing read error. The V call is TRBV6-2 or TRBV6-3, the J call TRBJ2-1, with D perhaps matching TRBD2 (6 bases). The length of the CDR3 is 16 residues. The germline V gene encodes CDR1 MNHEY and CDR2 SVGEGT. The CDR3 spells CASSSYGAGYDNEQLF. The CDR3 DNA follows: TGTGCCAGCAGCTCTTATGGGGCGGGATACGACAATGAGCAGCTCTTC.

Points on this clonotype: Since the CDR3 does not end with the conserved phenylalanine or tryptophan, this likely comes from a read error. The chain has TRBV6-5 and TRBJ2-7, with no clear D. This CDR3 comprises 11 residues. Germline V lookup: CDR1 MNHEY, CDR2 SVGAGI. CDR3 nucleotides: TGTGCCTGCAGTCAGAGCTACGAGCAGTACCTC. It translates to CACSQSYEQYL.

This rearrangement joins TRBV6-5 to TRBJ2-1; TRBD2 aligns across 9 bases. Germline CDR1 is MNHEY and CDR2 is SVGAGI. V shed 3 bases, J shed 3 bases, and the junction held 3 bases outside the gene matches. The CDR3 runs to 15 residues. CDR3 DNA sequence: TGTGCCAGCAGTTATGCGGGGGGGAACTACAATGAGCAGTTCTTC. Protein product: CASSYAGGNYNEQFF.

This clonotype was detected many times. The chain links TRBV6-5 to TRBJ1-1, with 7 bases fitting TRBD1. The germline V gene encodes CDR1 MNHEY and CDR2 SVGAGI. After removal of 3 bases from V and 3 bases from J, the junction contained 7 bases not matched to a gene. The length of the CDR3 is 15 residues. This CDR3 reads CASSYTTGDDTEAFF. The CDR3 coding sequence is TGTGCCAGCAGTTATACAACAGGGGACGACACTGAAGCTTTCTTT.

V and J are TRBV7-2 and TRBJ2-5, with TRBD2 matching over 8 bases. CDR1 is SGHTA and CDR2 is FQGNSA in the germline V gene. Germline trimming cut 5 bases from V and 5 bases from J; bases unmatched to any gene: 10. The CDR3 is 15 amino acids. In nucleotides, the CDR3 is TGTGCCAGCAGCCTAAACGGGAGGGCCGGGGAGACCCAGTACTTC. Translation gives CASSLNGRAGETQYF.

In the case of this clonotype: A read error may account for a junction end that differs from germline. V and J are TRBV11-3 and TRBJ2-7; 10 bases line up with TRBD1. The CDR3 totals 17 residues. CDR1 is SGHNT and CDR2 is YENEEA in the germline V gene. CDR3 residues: CARSLGGTGVTRYEQYF. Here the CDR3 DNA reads TGTGCCAGGAGCTTAGGAGGGACAGGGGTCACGCGCTACGAGCAGTACTTC.

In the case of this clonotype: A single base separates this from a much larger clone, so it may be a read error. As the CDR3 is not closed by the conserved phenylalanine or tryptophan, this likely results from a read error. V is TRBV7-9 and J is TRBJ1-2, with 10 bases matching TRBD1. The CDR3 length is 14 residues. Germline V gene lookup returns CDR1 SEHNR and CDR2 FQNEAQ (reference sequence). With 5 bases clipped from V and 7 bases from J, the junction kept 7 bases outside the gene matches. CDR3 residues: CASSSDRGQFGYTS. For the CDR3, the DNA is TGTGCCAGCAGCAGTGACAGGGGGCAGTTTGGCTACACCTCC.

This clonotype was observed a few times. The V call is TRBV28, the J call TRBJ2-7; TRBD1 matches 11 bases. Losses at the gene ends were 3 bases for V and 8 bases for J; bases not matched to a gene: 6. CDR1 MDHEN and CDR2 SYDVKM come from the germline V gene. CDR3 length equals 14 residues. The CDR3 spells CASSFRTGGAQQYF. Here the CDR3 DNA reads TGTGCCAGCAGTTTCAGGACAGGGGGCGCGCAGCAGTACTTC.

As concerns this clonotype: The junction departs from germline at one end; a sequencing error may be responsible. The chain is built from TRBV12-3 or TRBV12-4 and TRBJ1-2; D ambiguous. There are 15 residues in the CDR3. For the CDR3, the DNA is TGTGTCAGCATCACTATGGTTACAGTTAACTATGGCTACAACTTC. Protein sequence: CVSITMVTVNYGYNF.

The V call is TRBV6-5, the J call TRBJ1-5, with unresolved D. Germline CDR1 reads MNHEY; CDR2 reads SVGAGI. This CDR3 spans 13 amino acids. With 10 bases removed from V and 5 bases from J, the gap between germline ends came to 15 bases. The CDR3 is CANSSSPDQPQHF. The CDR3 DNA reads TGTGCCAACAGCTCTTCCCCAGATCAGCCCCAGCATTTT.

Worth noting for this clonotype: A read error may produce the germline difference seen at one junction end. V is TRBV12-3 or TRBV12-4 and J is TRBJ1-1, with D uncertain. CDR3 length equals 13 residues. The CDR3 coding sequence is TGTGCCACCCCCCCAAACCCGAACACTGAAGATTTCTTT. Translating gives CATPPNPNTEDFF.

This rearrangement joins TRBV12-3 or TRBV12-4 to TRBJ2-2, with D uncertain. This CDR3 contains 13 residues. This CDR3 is CISSRQSTGELFF. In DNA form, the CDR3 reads TGTATCAGCAGCCGTCAGAGCACAGGGGAGCTGTTTTTT.

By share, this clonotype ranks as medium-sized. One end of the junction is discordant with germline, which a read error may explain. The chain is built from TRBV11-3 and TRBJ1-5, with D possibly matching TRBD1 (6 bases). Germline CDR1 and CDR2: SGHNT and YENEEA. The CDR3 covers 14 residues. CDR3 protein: CASSFTQGGQAQHF. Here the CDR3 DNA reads TGTGCCAGCAGCTTTACACAGGGTGGTCAGGCCCAGCATTTT.

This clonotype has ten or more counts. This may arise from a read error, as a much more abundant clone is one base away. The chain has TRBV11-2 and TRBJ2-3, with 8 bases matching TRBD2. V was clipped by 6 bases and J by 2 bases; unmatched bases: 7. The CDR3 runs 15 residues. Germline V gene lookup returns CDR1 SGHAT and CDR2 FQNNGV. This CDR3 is CASRPAGVLTDTQYF. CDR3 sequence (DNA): TGTGCCAGCAGACCAGCGGGGGTGCTCACAGATACGCAGTATTTT.

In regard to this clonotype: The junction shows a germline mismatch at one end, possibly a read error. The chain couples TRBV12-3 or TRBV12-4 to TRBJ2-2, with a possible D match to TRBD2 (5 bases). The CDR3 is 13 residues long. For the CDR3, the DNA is TGTGCCAGCAACCGGCCCGCGACCGGGGTGCTGTTTTTT. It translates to CASNRPATGVLFF.

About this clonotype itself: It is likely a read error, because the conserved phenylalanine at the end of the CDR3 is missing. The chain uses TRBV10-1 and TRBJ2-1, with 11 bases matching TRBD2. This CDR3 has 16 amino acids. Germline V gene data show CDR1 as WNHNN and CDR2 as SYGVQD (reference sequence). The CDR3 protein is CAISESLAGGVDEQFL. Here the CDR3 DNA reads TGCGCCATCAGTGAGTCCTTAGCGGGAGGGGTCGATGAGCAGTTCTTA.

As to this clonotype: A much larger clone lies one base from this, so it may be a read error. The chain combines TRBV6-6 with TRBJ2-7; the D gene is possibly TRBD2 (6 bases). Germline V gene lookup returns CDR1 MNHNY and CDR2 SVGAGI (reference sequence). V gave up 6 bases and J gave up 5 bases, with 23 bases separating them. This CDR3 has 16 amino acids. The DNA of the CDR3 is TGTGCCAGCAGAGATTGGCCATCGGGGGAGAAGAACGAGCAGTACTTC. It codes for CASRDWPSGEKNEQYF.

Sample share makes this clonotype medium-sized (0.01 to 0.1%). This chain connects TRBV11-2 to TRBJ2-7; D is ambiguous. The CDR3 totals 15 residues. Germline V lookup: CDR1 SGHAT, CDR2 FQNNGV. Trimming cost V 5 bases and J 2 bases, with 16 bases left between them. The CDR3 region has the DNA TGTGCCAGCAGCGCAGAAGGTTCGAGCACCTACGAGCAGTACTTC. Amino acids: CASSAEGSSTYEQYF.

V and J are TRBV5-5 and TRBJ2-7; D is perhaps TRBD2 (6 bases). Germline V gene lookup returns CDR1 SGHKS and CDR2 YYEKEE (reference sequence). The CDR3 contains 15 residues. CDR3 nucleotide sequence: TGTACTAGCAGCTTGGCCTCACCCCTCCGATCCGAGCAGTACTTC. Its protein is CTSSLASPLRSEQYF. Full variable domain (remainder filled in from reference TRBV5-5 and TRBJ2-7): DAGVTQSPTHLIKTRGQQVTLRCSPISGHKSVSWYQQVLGQGPQFIFQYYEKEERGRGNFPDRFSARQFPNYSSELNVNALLLGDSALYLCTSSLASPLRSEQYFGPGTRLTVT.

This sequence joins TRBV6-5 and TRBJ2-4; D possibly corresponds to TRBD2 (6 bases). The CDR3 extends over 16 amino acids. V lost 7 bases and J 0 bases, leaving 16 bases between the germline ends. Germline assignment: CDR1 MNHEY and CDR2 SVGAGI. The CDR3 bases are TGTGCCAGCAATACCCGGGGAGGCCAAGCCAAAAACATTCAGTACTTC. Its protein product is CASNTRGGQAKNIQYF.

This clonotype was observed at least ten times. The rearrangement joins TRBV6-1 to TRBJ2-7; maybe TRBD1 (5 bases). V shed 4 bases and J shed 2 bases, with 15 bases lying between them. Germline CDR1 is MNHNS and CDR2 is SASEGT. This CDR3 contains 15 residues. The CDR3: CASSVARVDPYEQYF. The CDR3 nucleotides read TGTGCCAGCAGTGTCGCCAGGGTTGACCCCTACGAGCAGTACTTC.

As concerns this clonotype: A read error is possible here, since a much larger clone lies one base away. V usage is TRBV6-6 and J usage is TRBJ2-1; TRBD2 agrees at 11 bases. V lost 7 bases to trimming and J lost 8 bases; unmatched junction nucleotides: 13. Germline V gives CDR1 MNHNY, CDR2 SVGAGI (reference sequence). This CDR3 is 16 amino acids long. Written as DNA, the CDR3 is TGTGCCAGCAATAGACTAGCGGGACATGTTACAGATGAGCAGTTCTTC. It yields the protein CASNRLAGHVTDEQFF.

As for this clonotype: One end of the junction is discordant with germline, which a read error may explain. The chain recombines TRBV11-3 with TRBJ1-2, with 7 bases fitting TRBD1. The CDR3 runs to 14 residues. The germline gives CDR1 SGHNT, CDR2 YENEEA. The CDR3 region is CAISSGQTNYGYTF. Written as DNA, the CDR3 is TGTGCCATCAGCTCGGGACAGACGAACTATGGTTACACCTTC. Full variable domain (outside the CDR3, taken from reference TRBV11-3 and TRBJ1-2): EAGVVQSPRYKIIEKKQPVAFWCNPISGHNTLYWYLQNLGQGPELLIRYENEEAVDDSQLPKDRFSAERLKGVDSTLKIQPAELGDSAVYLCAISSGQTNYGYTFGSGTRLTVV.

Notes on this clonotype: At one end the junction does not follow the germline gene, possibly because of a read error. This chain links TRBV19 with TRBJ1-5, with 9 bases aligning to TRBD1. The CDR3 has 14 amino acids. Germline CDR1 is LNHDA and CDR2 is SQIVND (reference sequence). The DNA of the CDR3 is TGCGCCAGTCGGAACAGGGGGCGCCGACAGCCCCAGCATTTT. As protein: CASRNRGRRQPQHF.

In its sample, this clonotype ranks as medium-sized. The CDR3 DNA sequence: TGTGCCAGCAGCTTAGGCCTCCGGGACTACGGTGAGCAGTTCTTC. Amino acids: CASSLGLRDYGEQFF. The chain links TRBV11-3 to TRBJ2-1; 7 bases map to TRBD2. The CDR3 is 15 amino acids. V gave up 1 base and J gave up 9 bases; unmatched junction bases: 9. Germline-derived CDR1 and CDR2 are SGHNT and YENEEA. The full variable domain, with the rest looked up from reference TRBV11-3 and TRBJ2-1, is EAGVVQSPRYKIIEKKQPVAFWCNPISGHNTLYWYLQNLGQGPELLIRYENEEAVDDSQLPKDRFSAERLKGVDSTLKIQPAELGDSAVYLCASSLGLRDYGEQFFGPGTRLTVL.